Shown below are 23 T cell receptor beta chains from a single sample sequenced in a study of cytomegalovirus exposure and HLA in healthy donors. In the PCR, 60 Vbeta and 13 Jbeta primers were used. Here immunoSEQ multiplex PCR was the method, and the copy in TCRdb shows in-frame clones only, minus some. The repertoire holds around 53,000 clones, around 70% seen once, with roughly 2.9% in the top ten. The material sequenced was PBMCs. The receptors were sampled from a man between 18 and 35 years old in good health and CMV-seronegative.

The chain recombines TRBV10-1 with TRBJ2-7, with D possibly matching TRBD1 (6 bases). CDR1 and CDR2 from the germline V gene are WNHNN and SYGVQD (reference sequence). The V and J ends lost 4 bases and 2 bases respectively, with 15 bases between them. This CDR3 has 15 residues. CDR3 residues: CASSAFSDRTYEQYF. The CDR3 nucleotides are TGCGCCAGCAGTGCGTTCTCCGACAGGACCTACGAGCAGTACTTC.

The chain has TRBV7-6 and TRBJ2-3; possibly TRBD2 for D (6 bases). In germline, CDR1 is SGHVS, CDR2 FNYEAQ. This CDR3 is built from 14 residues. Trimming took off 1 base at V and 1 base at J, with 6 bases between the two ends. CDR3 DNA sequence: TGTGCCAGCAGCTTAGTAGCGGGCACAGATACGCAGTATTTT. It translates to CASSLVAGTDTQYF.

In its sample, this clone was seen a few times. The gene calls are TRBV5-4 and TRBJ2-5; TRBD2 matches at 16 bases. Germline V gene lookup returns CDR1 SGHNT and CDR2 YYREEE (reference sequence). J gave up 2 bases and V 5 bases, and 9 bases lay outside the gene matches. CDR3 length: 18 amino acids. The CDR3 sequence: CASSMGGTSGRGQETQYF. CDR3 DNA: TGTGCCAGCAGTATGGGGGGGACTAGCGGGAGGGGGCAAGAGACCCAGTACTTC. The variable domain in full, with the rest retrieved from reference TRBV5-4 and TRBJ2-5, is ETGVTQSPTHLIKTRGQQVTLRCSSQSGHNTVSWYQQALGQGPQFIFQYYREEENGRGNFPPRFSGLQFPNYSSELNVNALELDDSALYLCASSMGGTSGRGQETQYFGPGTRLLVL.

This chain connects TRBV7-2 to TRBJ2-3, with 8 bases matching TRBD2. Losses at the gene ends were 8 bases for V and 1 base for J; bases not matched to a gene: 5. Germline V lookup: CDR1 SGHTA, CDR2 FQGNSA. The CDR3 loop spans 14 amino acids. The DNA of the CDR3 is TGTGCCAGCCAAGTCGGGGGGGGCACAGATACGCAGTATTTT. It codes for CASQVGGGTDTQYF.

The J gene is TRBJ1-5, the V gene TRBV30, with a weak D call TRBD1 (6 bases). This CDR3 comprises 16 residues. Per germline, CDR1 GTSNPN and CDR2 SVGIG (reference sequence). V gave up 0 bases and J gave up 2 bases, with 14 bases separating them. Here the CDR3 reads CAWSVQSSGGNQPQHF. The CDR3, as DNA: TGTGCCTGGAGTGTACAGTCTTCAGGGGGCAATCAGCCCCAGCATTTT.

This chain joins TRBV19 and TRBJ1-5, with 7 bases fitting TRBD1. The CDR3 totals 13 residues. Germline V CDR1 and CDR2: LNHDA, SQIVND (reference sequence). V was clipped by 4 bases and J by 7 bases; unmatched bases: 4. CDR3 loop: CASSTTGFQPQHF. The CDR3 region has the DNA TGTGCCAGTAGTACGACAGGGTTCCAGCCCCAGCATTTT.

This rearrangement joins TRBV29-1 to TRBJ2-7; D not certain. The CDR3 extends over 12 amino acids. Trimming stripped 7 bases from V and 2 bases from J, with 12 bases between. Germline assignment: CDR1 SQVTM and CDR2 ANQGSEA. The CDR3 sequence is CSAETRTYEQYF. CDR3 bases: TGCAGCGCAGAGACACGAACCTACGAGCAGTACTTC.

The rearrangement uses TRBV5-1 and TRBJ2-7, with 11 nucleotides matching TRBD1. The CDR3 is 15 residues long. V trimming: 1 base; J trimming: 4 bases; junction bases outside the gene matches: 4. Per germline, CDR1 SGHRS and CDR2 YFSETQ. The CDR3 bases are TGCGCCAGCAGCTTGCAGGGACAGGGGGTATACGAGCAGTACTTC. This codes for CASSLQGQGVYEQYF.

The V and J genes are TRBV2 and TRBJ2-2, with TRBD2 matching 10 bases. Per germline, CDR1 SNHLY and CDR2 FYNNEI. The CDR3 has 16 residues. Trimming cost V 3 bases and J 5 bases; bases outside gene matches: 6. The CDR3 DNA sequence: TGTGCCAGCAGTGAGGGAGCGGGAGGGGGTACCGGGGAGCTGTTTTTT. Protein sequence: CASSEGAGGGTGELFF. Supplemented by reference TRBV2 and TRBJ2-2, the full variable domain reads EPEVTQTPSHQVTQMGQEVILRCVPISNHLYFYWYRQILGQKVEFLVSFYNNEISEKSEIFDDQFSVERPDGSNFTLKIRSTKLEDSAMYFCASSEGAGGGTGELFFGEGSRLTVL.

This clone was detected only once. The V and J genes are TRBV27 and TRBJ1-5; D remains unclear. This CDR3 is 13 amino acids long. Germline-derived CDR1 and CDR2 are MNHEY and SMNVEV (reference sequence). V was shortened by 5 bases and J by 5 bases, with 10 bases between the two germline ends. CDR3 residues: CASSSQEDQPQHF. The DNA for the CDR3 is TGTGCCAGCAGTAGCCAGGAGGATCAGCCCCAGCATTTT.

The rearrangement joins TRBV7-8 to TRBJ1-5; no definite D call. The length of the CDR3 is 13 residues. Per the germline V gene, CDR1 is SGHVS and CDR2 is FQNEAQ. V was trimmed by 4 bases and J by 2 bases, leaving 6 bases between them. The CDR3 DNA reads TGTGCCAGCAGCTGGGAGGGCAATCAGCCCCAGCATTTT. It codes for CASSWEGNQPQHF.

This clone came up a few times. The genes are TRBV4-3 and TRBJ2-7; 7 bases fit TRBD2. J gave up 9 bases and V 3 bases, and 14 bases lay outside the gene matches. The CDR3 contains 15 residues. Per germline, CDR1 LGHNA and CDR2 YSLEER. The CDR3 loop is CASSQSRTSSSVQYF. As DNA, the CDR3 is TGCGCCAGCAGCCAGTCCAGGACTAGTTCGTCCGTGCAGTACTTC.

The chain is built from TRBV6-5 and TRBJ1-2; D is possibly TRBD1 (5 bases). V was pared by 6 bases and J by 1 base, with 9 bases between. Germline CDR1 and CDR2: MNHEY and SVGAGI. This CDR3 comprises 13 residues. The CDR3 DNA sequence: TGTGCCAGCAGCCCGACAGTTAACTATGGCTACACCTTC. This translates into CASSPTVNYGYTF.

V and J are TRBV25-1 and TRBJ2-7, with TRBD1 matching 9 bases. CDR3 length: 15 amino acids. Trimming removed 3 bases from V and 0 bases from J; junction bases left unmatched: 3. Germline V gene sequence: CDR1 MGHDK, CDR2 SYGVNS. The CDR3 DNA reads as TGTGCCAGCAGTGACCAGGACAGGGGCTCCTACGAGCAGTACTTC. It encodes CASSDQDRGSYEQYF.

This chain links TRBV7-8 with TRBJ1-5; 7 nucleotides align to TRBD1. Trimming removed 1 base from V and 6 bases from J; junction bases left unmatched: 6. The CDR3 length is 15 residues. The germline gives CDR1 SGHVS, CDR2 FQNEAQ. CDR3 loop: CASSLVTGEGQPQHF. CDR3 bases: TGTGCCAGCAGCTTAGTCACAGGGGAAGGTCAGCCCCAGCATTTT.

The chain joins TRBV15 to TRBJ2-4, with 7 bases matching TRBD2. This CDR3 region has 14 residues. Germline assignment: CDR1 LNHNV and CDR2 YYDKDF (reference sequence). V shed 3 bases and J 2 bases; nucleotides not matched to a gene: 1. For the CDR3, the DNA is TGTGCCACCAGCAGGCGGGAGCCCAAAAACATTCAGTACTTC. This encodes CATSRREPKNIQYF.

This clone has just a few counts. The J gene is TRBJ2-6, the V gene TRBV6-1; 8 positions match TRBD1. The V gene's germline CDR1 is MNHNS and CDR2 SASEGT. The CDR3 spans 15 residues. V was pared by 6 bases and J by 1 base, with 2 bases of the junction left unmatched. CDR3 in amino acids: CASRRTGSGANVLTF. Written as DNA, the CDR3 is TGTGCCAGCAGGAGGACAGGGTCTGGGGCCAACGTCCTGACTTTC.

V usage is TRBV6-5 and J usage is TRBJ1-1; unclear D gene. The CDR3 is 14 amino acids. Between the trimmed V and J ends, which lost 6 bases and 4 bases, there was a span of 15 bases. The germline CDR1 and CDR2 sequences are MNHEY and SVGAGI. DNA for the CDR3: TGTGCCAGCAGCTATCTGAGTGGTAGCACTGAAGCTTTCTTT. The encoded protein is CASSYLSGSTEAFF.

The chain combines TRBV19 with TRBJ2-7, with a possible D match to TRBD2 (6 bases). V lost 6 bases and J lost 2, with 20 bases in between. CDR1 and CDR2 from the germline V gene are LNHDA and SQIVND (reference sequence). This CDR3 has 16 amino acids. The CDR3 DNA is TGTGCCAGTAGGAATCCGGCTAGCGCCGAACCCTACGAGCAGTACTTC. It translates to CASRNPASAEPYEQYF.

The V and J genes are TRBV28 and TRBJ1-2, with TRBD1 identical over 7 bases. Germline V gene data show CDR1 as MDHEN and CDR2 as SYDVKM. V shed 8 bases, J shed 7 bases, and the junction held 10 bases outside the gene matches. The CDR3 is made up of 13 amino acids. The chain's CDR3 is CASSRSAGGGYTF. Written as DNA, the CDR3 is TGTGCCAGCTCCCGTTCGGCAGGGGGTGGCTACACCTTC.

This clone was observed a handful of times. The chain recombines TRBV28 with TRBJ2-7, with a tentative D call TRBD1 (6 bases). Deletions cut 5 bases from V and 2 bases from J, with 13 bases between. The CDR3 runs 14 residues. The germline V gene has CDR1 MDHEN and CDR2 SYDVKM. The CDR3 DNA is TGTGCCAGCAGTCCCAACAGGGTCGCCTACGAGCAGTACTTC. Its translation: CASSPNRVAYEQYF.

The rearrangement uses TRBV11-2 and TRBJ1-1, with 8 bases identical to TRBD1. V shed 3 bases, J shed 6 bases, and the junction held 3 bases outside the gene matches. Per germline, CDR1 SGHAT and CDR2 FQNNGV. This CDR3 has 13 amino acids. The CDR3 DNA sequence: TGTGCCAGCAGCTTCACAGGGGGGGCTGAAGCTTTCTTT. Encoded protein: CASSFTGGAEAFF.

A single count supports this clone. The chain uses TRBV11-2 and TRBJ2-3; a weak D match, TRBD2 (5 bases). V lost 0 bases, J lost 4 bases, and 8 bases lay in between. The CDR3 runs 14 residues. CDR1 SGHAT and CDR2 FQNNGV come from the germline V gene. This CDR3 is CASSLDRTSDTQYF. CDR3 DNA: TGTGCCAGCAGCTTAGATCGGACTTCAGATACGCAGTATTTT.